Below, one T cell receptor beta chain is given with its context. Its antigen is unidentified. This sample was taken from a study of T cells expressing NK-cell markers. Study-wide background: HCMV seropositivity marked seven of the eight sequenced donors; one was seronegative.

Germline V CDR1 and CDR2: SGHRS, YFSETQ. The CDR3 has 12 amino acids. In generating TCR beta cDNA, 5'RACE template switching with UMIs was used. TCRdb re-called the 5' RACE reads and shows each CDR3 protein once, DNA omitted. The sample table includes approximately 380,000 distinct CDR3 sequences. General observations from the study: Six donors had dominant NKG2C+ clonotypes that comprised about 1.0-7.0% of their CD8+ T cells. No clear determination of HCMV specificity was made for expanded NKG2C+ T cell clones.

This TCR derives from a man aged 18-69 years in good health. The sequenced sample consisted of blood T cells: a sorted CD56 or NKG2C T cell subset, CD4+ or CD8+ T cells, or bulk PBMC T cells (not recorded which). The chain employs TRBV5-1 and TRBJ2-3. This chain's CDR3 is CASGEDLHKQYF. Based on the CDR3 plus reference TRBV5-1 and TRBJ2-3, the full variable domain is KAGVTQTPRYLIKTRGQQVTLSCSPISGHRSVSWYQQTPGQGLQFLFEYFSETQRNKGNFPGRFSGRQFSNSRSEMNVSTLELGDSALYLCASGEDLHKQYFGPGTRLTVL.